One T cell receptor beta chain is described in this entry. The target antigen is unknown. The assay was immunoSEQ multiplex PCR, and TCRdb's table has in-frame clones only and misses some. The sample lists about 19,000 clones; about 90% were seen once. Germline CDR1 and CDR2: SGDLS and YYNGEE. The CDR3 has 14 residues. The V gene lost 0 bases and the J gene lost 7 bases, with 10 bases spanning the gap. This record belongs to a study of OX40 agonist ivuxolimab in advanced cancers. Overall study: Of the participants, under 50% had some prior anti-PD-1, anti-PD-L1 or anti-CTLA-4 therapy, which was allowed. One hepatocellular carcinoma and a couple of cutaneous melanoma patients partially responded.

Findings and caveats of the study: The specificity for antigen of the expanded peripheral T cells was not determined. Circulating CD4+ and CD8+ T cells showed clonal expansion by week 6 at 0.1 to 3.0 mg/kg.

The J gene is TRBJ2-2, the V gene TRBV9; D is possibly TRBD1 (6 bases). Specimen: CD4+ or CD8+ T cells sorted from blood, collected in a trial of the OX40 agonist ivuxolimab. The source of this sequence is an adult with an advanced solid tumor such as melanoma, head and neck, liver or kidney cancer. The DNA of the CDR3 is TGTGCCAGCAGCGTAGGGGCCAGGGGCGGGGAGCTGTTTTTT. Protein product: CASSVGARGGELFF.